This TCR beta chain was sequenced for a study of T cells after somatic rescue of genetic block. Assay used: immunoSEQ multiplex PCR; TCRdb lists only in-frame clones, some missing. Found here are approximately 110,000 clones, about nine tenths of them singletons; the top ten hold less than 1.5%. The V end was cut by 8 bases, the J end by 3 bases, with 4 bases between. Per the germline V gene, CDR1 is MNHNY and CDR2 is SVGAGI (reference sequence). The CDR3 length is 11 residues. The sequence derives from a woman under 30. The specimen was peripheral blood mononuclear cells (PBMCs). This chain links TRBV6-6 with TRBJ2-2, with D hard to call. CDR3 residues: CASGYTGELFF. As DNA, the CDR3 is TGTGCCAGCGGATACACCGGGGAGCTGTTTTTT.